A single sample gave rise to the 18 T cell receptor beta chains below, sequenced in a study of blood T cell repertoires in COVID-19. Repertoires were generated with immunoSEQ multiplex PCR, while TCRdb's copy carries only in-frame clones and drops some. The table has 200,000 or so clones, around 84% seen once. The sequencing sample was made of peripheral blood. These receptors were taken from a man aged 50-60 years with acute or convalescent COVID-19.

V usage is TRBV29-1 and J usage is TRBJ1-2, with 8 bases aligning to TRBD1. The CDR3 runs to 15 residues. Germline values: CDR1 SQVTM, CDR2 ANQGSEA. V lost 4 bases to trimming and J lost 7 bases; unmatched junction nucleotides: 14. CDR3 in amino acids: CSVGHRGSPIRGYTF. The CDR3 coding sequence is TGCAGCGTTGGGCACAGGGGGTCACCCATCCGTGGCTACACCTTC. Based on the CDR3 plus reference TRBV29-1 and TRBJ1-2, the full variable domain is SAVISQKPSRDICQRGTSLTIQCQVDSQVTMMFWYRQQPGQSLTLIATANQGSEATYESGFVIDKFPISRPNLTFSTLTVSNMSPEDSSIYLCSVGHRGSPIRGYTFGSGTRLTVV.

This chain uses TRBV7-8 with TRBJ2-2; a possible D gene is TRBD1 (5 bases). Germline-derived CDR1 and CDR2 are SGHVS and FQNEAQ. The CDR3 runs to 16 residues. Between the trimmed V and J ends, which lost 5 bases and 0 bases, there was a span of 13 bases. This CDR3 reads CASSPHRLANTGELFF. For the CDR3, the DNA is TGTGCCAGCAGCCCACACAGGCTCGCGAACACCGGGGAGCTGTTTTTT.

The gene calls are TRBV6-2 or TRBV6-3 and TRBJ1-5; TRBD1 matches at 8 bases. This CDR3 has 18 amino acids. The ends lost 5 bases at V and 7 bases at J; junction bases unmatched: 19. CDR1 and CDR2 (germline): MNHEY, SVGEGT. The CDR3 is CASSRTGGRPYFSQPQHF. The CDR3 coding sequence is TGTGCCAGCAGTAGAACAGGGGGTCGTCCCTATTTTTCGCAGCCCCAGCATTTT.

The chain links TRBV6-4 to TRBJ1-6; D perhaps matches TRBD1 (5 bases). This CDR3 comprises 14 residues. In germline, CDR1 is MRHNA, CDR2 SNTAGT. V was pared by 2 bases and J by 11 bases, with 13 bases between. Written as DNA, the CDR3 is TGTGCCAGCAGTGACCAGGCAGGGCGGCCACCCCTCCACTTT. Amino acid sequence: CASSDQAGRPPLHF.

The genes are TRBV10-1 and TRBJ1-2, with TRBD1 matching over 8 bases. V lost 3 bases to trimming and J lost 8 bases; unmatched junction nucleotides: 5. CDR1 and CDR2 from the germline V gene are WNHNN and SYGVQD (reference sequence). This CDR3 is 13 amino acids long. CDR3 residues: CASSERTGTGYTF. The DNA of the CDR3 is TGCGCCAGCAGTGAACGGACAGGGACCGGCTACACCTTC.

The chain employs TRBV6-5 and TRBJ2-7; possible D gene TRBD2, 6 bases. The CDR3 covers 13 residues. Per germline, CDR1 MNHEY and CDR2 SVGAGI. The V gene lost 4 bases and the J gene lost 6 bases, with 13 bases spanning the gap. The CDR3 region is CASSSRQEGEQYF. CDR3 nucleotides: TGTGCCAGCAGTTCCCGCCAGGAGGGCGAGCAGTACTTC.

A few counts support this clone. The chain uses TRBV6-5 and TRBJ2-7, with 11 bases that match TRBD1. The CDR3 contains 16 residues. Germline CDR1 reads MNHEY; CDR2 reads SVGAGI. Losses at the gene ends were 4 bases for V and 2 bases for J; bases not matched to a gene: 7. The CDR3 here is CASSSRPGQGAYEQYF. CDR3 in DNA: TGTGCCAGCAGTTCAAGGCCGGGACAGGGGGCCTACGAGCAGTACTTC.

The CDR3 here is CASSSRQGYTEAFF. Here the CDR3 DNA reads TGTGCCAGCAGCTCTCGACAGGGCTACACTGAAGCTTTCTTT. This chain uses TRBV7-9 with TRBJ1-1, with 7 bases identical to TRBD1. V was pared by 4 bases and J by 3 bases, with 5 bases of the junction left unmatched. Germline values: CDR1 SEHNR, CDR2 FQNEAQ (reference sequence). The CDR3 contains 14 residues.

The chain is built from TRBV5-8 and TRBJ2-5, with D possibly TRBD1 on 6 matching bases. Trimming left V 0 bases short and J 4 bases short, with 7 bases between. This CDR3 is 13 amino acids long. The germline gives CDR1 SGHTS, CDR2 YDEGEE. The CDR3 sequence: CASSLARGETQYF. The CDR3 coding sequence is TGTGCCAGCAGCTTGGCCAGGGGAGAGACCCAGTACTTC.

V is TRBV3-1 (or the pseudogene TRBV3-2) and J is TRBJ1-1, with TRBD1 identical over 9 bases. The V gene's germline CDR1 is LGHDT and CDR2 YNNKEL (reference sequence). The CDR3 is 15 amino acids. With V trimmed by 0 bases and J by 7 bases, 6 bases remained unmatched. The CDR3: CASSQERTGVGEAFF. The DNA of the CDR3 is TGTGCCAGCAGCCAAGAAAGGACAGGGGTCGGTGAAGCTTTCTTT.

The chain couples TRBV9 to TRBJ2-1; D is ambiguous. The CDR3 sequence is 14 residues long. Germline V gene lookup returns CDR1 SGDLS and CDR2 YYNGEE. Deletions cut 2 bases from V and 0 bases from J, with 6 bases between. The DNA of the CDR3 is TGTGCCAGCAGCGTTGACACCTCCTACAATGAGCAGTTCTTC. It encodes CASSVDTSYNEQFF.

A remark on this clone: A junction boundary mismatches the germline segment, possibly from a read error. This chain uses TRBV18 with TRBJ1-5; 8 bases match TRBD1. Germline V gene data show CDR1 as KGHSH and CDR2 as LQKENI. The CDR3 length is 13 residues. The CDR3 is CATSQGENQPQHF. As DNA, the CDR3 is TGTGCCACCTCACAGGGGGAGAATCAGCCCCAGCATTTT.

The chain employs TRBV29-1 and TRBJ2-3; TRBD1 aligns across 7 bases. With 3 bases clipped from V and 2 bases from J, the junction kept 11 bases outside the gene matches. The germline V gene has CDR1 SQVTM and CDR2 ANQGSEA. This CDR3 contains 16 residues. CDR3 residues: CSVDSNRGGHTDTQYF. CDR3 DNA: TGCAGCGTTGACTCGAACAGGGGTGGCCACACAGATACGCAGTATTTT.

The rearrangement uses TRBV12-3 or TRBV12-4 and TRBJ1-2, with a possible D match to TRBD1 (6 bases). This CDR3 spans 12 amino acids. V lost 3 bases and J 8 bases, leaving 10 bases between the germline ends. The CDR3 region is CASSFLGGGYTF. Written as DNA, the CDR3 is TGTGCCAGCAGTTTCCTAGGGGGAGGCTACACCTTC.

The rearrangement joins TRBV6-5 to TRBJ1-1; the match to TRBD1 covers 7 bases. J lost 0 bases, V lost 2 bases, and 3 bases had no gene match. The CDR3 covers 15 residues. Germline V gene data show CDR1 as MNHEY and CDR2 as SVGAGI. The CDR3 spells CASSYQGQLNTEAFF. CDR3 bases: TGTGCCAGCAGTTACCAGGGACAGCTGAACACTGAAGCTTTCTTT.

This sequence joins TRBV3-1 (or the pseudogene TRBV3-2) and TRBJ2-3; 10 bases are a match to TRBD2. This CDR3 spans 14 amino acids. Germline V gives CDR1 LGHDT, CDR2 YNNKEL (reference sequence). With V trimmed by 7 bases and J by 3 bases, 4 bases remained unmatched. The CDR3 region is CASNLAGVTDTQYF. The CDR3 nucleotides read TGTGCCAGCAACCTAGCGGGGGTAACAGATACGCAGTATTTT.

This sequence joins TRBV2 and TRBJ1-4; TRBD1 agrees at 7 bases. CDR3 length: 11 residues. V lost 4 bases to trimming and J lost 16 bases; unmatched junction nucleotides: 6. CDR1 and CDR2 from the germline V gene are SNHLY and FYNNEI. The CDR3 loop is CASSVTGDSFF. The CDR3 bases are TGTGCCAGCAGTGTTACAGGGGATTCGTTTTTT.

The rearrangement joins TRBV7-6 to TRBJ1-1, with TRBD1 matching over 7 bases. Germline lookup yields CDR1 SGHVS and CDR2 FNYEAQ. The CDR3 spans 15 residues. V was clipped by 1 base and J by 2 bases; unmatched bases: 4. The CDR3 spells CASSLVSGGNTEAFF. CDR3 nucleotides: TGTGCCAGCAGCTTAGTTTCAGGGGGTAACACTGAAGCTTTCTTT.